A selection of T cell receptor beta chains follows, all from one sample in a study of neurological immune-mediated disorders. A single record per CDR3 protein comes from TCRdb applying MiXCR to the 5' RACE reads. Of roughly 56,000 distinct CDR3 sequences listed, roughly 10% are singletons. The sample was PBMCs. These receptor sequences come from a man in his sixties in good health. The CDR3 runs from the conserved cysteine through the conserved F or W. The D gene is left open where the match is weak. A clone size is listed for some rows: how often the clone was seen (once, few, many), or a class if it is expanded.

many	TRBD1	TRBJ1-1	TRBV3-1	TGTGCCAGCAGGGGGGGGTGGACAGGAGAAGCTTTCTTT	CASRGGWTGEAFF
many	.	TRBJ1-5	TRBV28	TGTGCCAGCACTACTACACGAAATCAGCCCCAGCATTTT	CASTTTRNQPQHF
many	.	TRBJ2-3	TRBV24-1	TGTGCCACCAGTGATTTTCGAGATACGCAGTATTTT	CATSDFRDTQYF
few	.	TRBJ1-1	TRBV12-3/TRBV12-4	TGTGCCAGCAGCCTACAGATGAACACTGAAGCTTTCTTT	CASSLQMNTEAFF
many	.	TRBJ2-3	TRBV20-1	TGCAGTGCTTGGACAGTCACAGATACGCAGTATTTT	CSAWTVTDTQYF
.	.	TRBJ1-6	TRBV12-3/TRBV12-4	TGTGCCAGCCAGGGTCGATCACCCCTCCACTTT	CASQGRSPLHF
few	TRBD2	TRBJ2-7	TRBV28	TGTGCCAGCAGTGGGACCGCAAGCGGGGGGAAGCAGTACTTC	CASSGTASGGKQYF
many	TRBD2	TRBJ2-1	TRBV5-1	TGCGCCAGCAGCTTGGGAAGCGGGGGGCCGGCTTACAATGAGCAGTTCTTC	CASSLGSGGPAYNEQFF
many	.	TRBJ2-5	TRBV5-6	TGTGCCAGCAGCCGCCCTTCCCAAGAGACCCAGTACTTC	CASSRPSQETQYF
.	.	TRBJ2-1	TRBV4-1	TGCGCCAGCAGCCAAGAATGGACAAGCTCCTACAATGAGCAGTTCTTC	CASSQEWTSSYNEQFF
many	TRBD2	TRBJ2-5	TRBV7-2	TGTGCCAGCAGCTTAGTGCGGGGGGCCGCGGAGACCCAGTACTTC	CASSLVRGAAETQYF
many	.	TRBJ2-7	TRBV4-3	TGCGCCAGCAGCCAAGATCTGGCCTCTCGGGAGCAGTACTTC	CASSQDLASREQYF
many	TRBD2	TRBJ2-2	TRBV6-5	TGTGCCAGCAGGCTAGCGGGGGGGTTCACCGGGGAGCTGTTTTTT	CASRLAGGFTGELFF
many	.	TRBJ1-3	TRBV5-1	TGCGCCAGCAGCCTTCCAGGGAGTGGAAACACCATATATTTT	CASSLPGSGNTIYF
many	TRBD1	TRBJ2-5	TRBV20-1	TGCAGTGCCGTGACAGGGTTAGAGACCCAGTACTTC	CSAVTGLETQYF
.	.	TRBJ1-2	TRBV20-1	TGCAGTGCTAGCGCTAACAGAAAAGGGTATGGCTACACCTTC	CSASANRKGYGYTF
many	TRBD2	TRBJ2-5	TRBV7-6	TGTGCCAGCGGTCAGGCGGGGGGGCCGGGAGAGACCCAGTACTTC	CASGQAGGPGETQYF
many	.	TRBJ1-1	TRBV20-1	TGCAGTGCTAGAGATCAGCAGGAAGCTTTCTTT	CSARDQQEAFF
many	.	TRBJ2-5	TRBV5-6	TGTGCCAGCAGCCTTCTAGAGACCCAGTACTTC	CASSLLETQYF
many	.	TRBJ2-3	TRBV20-1	TGCAGTGCCGAACGGGGGTCCACAGATACGCAGTATTTT	CSAERGSTDTQYF
many	.	TRBJ2-5	TRBV5-1	TGCGCCAGCAGCTTCGGCCTAGGCCAAGAGACCCAGTACTTC	CASSFGLGQETQYF
many	.	TRBJ2-7	TRBV9	TGTGCCAGCAGCGTAGCTCCCGAACGGACTGGGGAGCAGTACTTC	CASSVAPERTGEQYF
many	.	TRBJ1-3	TRBV12-3/TRBV12-4	TGTGCCAGCAGTTTAACCCAAAACACCATATATTTT	CASSLTQNTIYF
.	TRBD1	TRBJ2-3	TRBV5-5	TGTGCCAGCAGCTTGGAGGACAGGGGAGTTCGGGATACGCAGTATTTT	CASSLEDRGVRDTQYF
many	.	TRBJ1-5	TRBV20-1	TGCAGTGCTAGCCGTCCGGGAACGGGTAGTCAGCCCCAGCATTTT	CSASRPGTGSQPQHF
.	TRBD1	TRBJ1-5	TRBV6-1	TGTGCCGCCCGGACAGGGGGAGATCAGACCCAGCATTTT	CAARTGGDQTQHF
many	TRBD1	TRBJ1-1	TRBV3-1	TGTGCCAGCAGCCAAGGGGGGACAGCAGAAGCTTTCTTT	CASSQGGTAEAFF
many	TRBD1	TRBJ2-1	TRBV20-1	TGCAGTGCTAGAGGGGGGACAGGCCTCAATGAGCAGTTCTTC	CSARGGTGLNEQFF
.	.	TRBJ1-1	TRBV11-2	TGTGCCAGCAGCCCTAAGGCACAGGGCGTGGGCACTGAAGCTTTCTTT	CASSPKAQGVGTEAFF
many	.	TRBJ2-7	TRBV7-9	TGTGCCAGCAGCTGGGGCAGCGGCGAGCAGTACTTC	CASSWGSGEQYF
many	.	TRBJ2-7	TRBV20-1	TGCAGTGCTAGTACTGGGCAGCAGGGTACCTACGAGCAGTACTTC	CSASTGQQGTYEQYF
many	TRBD1	TRBJ1-6	TRBV9	TGTGCCAGCAGCATGACAGGGGGGTTGGATAATTCACCCCTCCACTTT	CASSMTGGLDNSPLHF
many	TRBD1	TRBJ1-2	TRBV29-1	TGCAGCGTGGGGGACAGGGCGTGGGGCTACACCTTC	CSVGDRAWGYTF
many	TRBD1	TRBJ2-7	TRBV28	TGTGCCAGCGGGCTGACAGGGGGTACTTCCTACGAGCAGTACTTC	CASGLTGGTSYEQYF
many	.	TRBJ2-3	TRBV20-1	TGCAGTGCTAGAGTCGGTTACACAGATACGCAGTATTTT	CSARVGYTDTQYF
many	.	TRBJ1-5	TRBV6-5	TGTGCCAGCAGTTACGGACCCGAGACCAATCAGCCCCAGCATTTT	CASSYGPETNQPQHF
many	.	TRBJ1-1	TRBV6-2/TRBV6-3	TGTGCCAGCAGTTACTCTGGGGGTCGAGCTTTCTTT	CASSYSGGRAFF
many	TRBD2	TRBJ2-3	TRBV4-2	TGTGCCAGCAGCCAAGATCGCCTAGCGGGGAACACAGATACGCAGTATTTT	CASSQDRLAGNTDTQYF
many	TRBD2	TRBJ2-3	TRBV7-2	TGTGCCAGCAGTTTTACTAGCGGGAGCCCCACAGATACGCAGTATTTT	CASSFTSGSPTDTQYF
.	.	TRBJ2-3	TRBV7-9	TGTGCCAGCAGCCCCGGGGGAGGTCAGGCAGATACGCAGTATTTT	CASSPGGGQADTQYF
many	.	TRBJ2-1	TRBV29-1	TGCAGCGGGCGGGGAACTAATGAGCAGTTCTTC	CSGRGTNEQFF
many	.	TRBJ1-1	TRBV10-3	TGTGCCATCAGTGAGTCGGGGGGGCTCACTGAAGCTTTCTTT	CAISESGGLTEAFF
many	.	TRBJ1-4	TRBV14	TGTGCCAGCAGCCACGGGGGCGCTTCTGAAAAACTGTTTTTT	CASSHGGASEKLFF
many	.	TRBJ2-4	TRBV7-2	TGTGCCAGCAGCCGAGTAGGGCGGCGTGACATTCAGTACTTC	CASSRVGRRDIQYF
many	.	TRBJ1-3	TRBV12-3/TRBV12-4	TGTGCCAGCAGTTTTGGGACATCTGGAAACACCATATATTTT	CASSFGTSGNTIYF
few	TRBD2	TRBJ2-1	TRBV10-3	TGTGCCTCGGGACTAGCGGGGAGTGATGAGCAGTTCTTC	CASGLAGSDEQFF
many	.	TRBJ2-6	TRBV15	TGTGCCACCAGCAGAGAAGGGACTGGGGCCAACGTCCTGACTTTC	CATSREGTGANVLTF
many	.	TRBJ2-5	TRBV7-9	TGTGCCAGCAGCTATCGTCGCCTCGGTGGGCAAGAGACCCAGTACTTC	CASSYRRLGGQETQYF
many	.	TRBJ2-7	TRBV5-1	TGCGCCAGCAGCTTGCAGGGAACCAGAGAATACGAGCAGTACTTC	CASSLQGTREYEQYF
many	TRBD1	TRBJ1-6	TRBV6-5	TGTGCCAGCAGTTTCACAGGGGTGAATTCACCCCTCCACTTT	CASSFTGVNSPLHF